One sample yielded the 24 T cell receptor beta chains listed below, sequenced in a study of T cell responses to AZD1222 COVID-19 vaccine. The data were produced by immunoSEQ multiplex PCR, yet TCRdb's version contains in-frame clones alone and is incomplete. The table includes 54,000 or so clones, over 70% detected once. This material consisted of peripheral blood, taken 28 days after the second AZD1222 dose. The source of these receptors is an adult who received the AZD1222 COVID-19 vaccine.

The rearrangement joins TRBV12-3 or TRBV12-4 to TRBJ1-4; D is unclear. Trimming shortened V by 7 bases and J by 4 bases, and 10 bases separated the two germline ends. This CDR3 has 13 residues. The CDR3 loop is CASTLSGNEKLFF. CDR3 bases: TGTGCCAGCACCCTTAGCGGTAATGAAAAACTGTTTTTT.

Only a few counts were recorded for this clone. The chain links TRBV5-1 to TRBJ1-2; a weak D match, TRBD1 (5 bases). Trimming took off 0 bases at V and 7 bases at J, with 16 bases between the two ends. CDR1 is SGHRS, CDR2 YFSETQ, per germline. This CDR3 region has 15 residues. CDR3: CASSLDPAGLGGYTF. The CDR3 DNA sequence: TGCGCCAGCAGCTTGGATCCCGCAGGGCTGGGTGGCTACACCTTC.

This chain uses TRBV4-2 with TRBJ1-4; no definite D call. Germline CDR1 reads LGHNA; CDR2 reads YNFKEQ. There are 14 residues in the CDR3. Trimming pared 1 base from V and 11 bases from J, leaving 14 bases between. CDR3 region: CASSQGGSAEKLFF. CDR3 DNA sequence: TGTGCCAGCAGCCAAGGCGGGTCGGCCGAGAAACTGTTTTTT.

CDR3 in DNA: TGCAGCGTTGAAAACGGCAGCCCCTACAATGAGCAGTTCTTC. Amino acids: CSVENGSPYNEQFF. The rearrangement links TRBV29-1 to TRBJ2-1, with unresolved D. Germline V gives CDR1 SQVTM, CDR2 ANQGSEA. The CDR3 loop spans 14 amino acids. Trimming removed 2 bases from V and 2 bases from J, with 10 bases in between.

The V and J genes are TRBV5-4 and TRBJ1-2; TRBD1 is a possible D gene (5 bases). This CDR3 is 12 amino acids long. V lost 2 bases and J 8 bases, leaving 10 bases between the germline ends. The germline V gene has CDR1 SGHNT and CDR2 YYREEE (reference sequence). The CDR3 region has the DNA TGTGCCAGCAGCTTCCAGGAGGGGGGCTACACCTTC. Protein: CASSFQEGGYTF.

As regards this clone: A read error may produce the germline difference seen at one junction end. The V gene is TRBV6-6, the J gene TRBJ2-2; perhaps TRBD1 as D (5 bases). Germline V gene lookup returns CDR1 MNHNY and CDR2 SVGAGI (reference sequence). The CDR3 sequence is 14 residues long. CDR3 amino acids: CAGSRTGNTGELFF. The CDR3, as DNA: TGTGCCGGCAGCCGCACAGGGAACACCGGGGAGCTGTTTTTT.

The CDR3 loop reads CASSLGQGNQPQHF. The CDR3 nucleotides are TGTGCCAGCAGTTTGGGGCAAGGGAATCAGCCCCAGCATTTT. This chain connects TRBV28 to TRBJ1-5, with a weak D call TRBD1 (5 bases). The CDR3 is made up of 14 amino acids. CDR1 and CDR2 from the germline V gene are MDHEN and SYDVKM. V lost 3 bases and J 4 bases, leaving 10 bases between the germline ends.

The chain links TRBV6-5 to TRBJ1-4; no definite D call. With 9 bases removed from V and 0 bases from J, the gap between germline ends came to 14 bases. This CDR3 region has 15 residues. Germline lookup yields CDR1 MNHEY and CDR2 SVGAGI. In DNA form, the CDR3 reads TGTGCCAGTAAAAGATTCGATGCAACTAATGAAAAACTGTTTTTT. Translating gives CASKRFDATNEKLFF.

The V gene is TRBV11-3, the J gene TRBJ1-1; D uncertain. Germline loops: CDR1 SGHNT, CDR2 YENEEA. Trimming left V 5 bases short and J 1 base short, with 8 bases between. The CDR3 length is 13 residues. Here the CDR3 DNA reads TGTGCCAGCAGCATGACCGCGAACACTGAAGCTTTCTTT. Its protein is CASSMTANTEAFF.

The rearrangement links TRBV19 to TRBJ2-1, with TRBD1 as a possible D gene (5 bases). From germline, CDR1 is LNHDA and CDR2 SQIVND (reference sequence). The CDR3 is made up of 13 amino acids. Trimming removed 6 bases from V and 5 bases from J, with 11 bases in between. CDR3 sequence: CASRVVGDNEQFF. The CDR3 region has the DNA TGTGCCAGTAGGGTGGTAGGGGACAATGAGCAGTTCTTC.

The chain couples TRBV28 to TRBJ1-6; D may be TRBD1 (5 bases). Trimming pared 6 bases from V and 10 bases from J, leaving 19 bases between. The CDR3 loop spans 15 amino acids. Germline loops: CDR1 MDHEN, CDR2 SYDVKM. CDR3 bases: TGTGCCAGCAGACCTGGGTCGGGGCGTGGGTCACCCCTCCACTTT. It yields the protein CASRPGSGRGSPLHF.

The V and J genes are TRBV7-2 and TRBJ2-7; the D is unclear. V shed 5 bases and J shed 1 base, with 15 bases lying between them. Looked up from germline, CDR1 is SGHTA and CDR2 is FQGNSA. The length of the CDR3 is 15 residues. CDR3 coding DNA: TGTGCCAGCAGCCCTTTGGTAGCTCTATCCTACGAGCAGTACTTC. This encodes CASSPLVALSYEQYF.

V gene TRBV25-1 combines with J gene TRBJ2-2, with D perhaps TRBD1 (5 bases). Trimming pared 1 base from V and 0 bases from J, leaving 12 bases between. The CDR3 spans 17 residues. CDR1 and CDR2 (germline): MGHDK, SYGVNS. CDR3 region: CASSEFGQGANTGELFF. For the CDR3, the DNA is TGTGCCAGCAGTGAATTCGGGCAAGGGGCGAACACCGGGGAGCTGTTTTTT. Filled out from reference TRBV25-1 and TRBJ2-2, the complete variable domain reads EADIYQTPRYLVIGTGKKITLECSQTMGHDKMYWYQQDPGMELHLIHYSYGVNSTEKGDLSSESTVSRIRTEHFPLTLESARPSHTSQYLCASSEFGQGANTGELFFGEGSRLTVL.

The V call is TRBV5-1, the J call TRBJ1-1; D gene unclear. Germline V CDR1 and CDR2: SGHRS, YFSETQ. The CDR3 extends over 14 amino acids. Between the trimmed V and J ends, which lost 0 bases and 4 bases, there was a span of 10 bases. CDR3 sequence: CASSLAVGPTEAFF. The CDR3 DNA sequence: TGCGCCAGCAGCTTGGCCGTAGGCCCCACTGAAGCTTTCTTT.

As DNA, the CDR3 is TGTGCCAGCAGTTTAGGACTCCGGGGGACCTACGAGCAGTACTTC. This codes for CASSLGLRGTYEQYF. V is TRBV6-6 and J is TRBJ2-7; D might be TRBD2 (6 bases). With 4 bases removed from V and 2 bases from J, the gap between germline ends came to 15 bases. The CDR3 extends over 15 amino acids. Germline V gene lookup returns CDR1 MNHNY and CDR2 SVGAGI (reference sequence).

The V gene is TRBV28, the J gene TRBJ2-7; TRBD2 is a possible D gene (6 bases). Trimming removed 7 bases at V and 4 bases at J, with 23 bases between. Germline CDR1 reads MDHEN; CDR2 reads SYDVKM. The CDR3 totals 16 residues. CDR3 region: CASTTAGTRRGYEQYV. The CDR3 nucleotides are TGTGCCAGCACCACGGCCGGGACCCGGCGGGGATACGAGCAGTACGTC.

V is TRBV5-1 and J is TRBJ2-2, with D unclear. V lost 5 bases to trimming and J lost 7 bases, with 9 bases between them. CDR1 is SGHRS and CDR2 is YFSETQ in the germline V gene. This CDR3 has 12 amino acids. Written as DNA, the CDR3 is TGCGCCAGCAGTGTGGGCATCGGGGAGCTGTTTTTT. Translating gives CASSVGIGELFF.

The chain uses TRBV19 and TRBJ1-5; D is unresolved. The germline gives CDR1 LNHDA, CDR2 SQIVND (reference sequence). Trimming left V 3 bases short and J 7 bases short, with 13 bases between. CDR3 size: 14 residues. This CDR3 reads CASSMTRPGQPQHF. DNA for the CDR3: TGTGCCAGTAGTATGACCCGCCCGGGGCAGCCCCAGCATTTT.

The chain carries TRBV19 and TRBJ1-5; D is unresolved. V was shortened by 3 bases and J by 6 bases, with 6 bases between the two germline ends. The germline CDR1 and CDR2 sequences are LNHDA and SQIVND (reference sequence). The CDR3 is 12 amino acids. In DNA, the CDR3 is TGTGCCAGTAGTATTGAAGGTCAGCCCCAGCATTTT. Its protein is CASSIEGQPQHF.

The rearrangement links TRBV11-2 to TRBJ1-1; D call uncertain. The CDR3 is made up of 15 amino acids. Per germline, CDR1 SGHAT and CDR2 FQNNGV. Deletions cut 4 bases from V and 1 base from J, with 13 bases between. CDR3 in amino acids: CASSSLGWTNTEAFF. DNA of the CDR3: TGTGCCAGCAGCTCACTTGGTTGGACGAACACTGAAGCTTTCTTT.

The chain employs TRBV28 and TRBJ2-3; D perhaps matches TRBD1 (7 bases). Trimming removed 5 bases from V and 3 bases from J, with 15 bases in between. CDR1 and CDR2 from the germline V gene are MDHEN and SYDVKM. The CDR3 is 15 amino acids. The CDR3 region is CASSPGGLRTDTQYF. CDR3 coding DNA: TGTGCCAGCAGTCCAGGGGGGTTGAGGACAGATACGCAGTATTTT.

V gene TRBV30 combines with J gene TRBJ2-7, with a tentative D call TRBD2 (5 bases). This CDR3 has 16 residues. Germline-derived CDR1 and CDR2 are GTSNPN and SVGIG (reference sequence). The V end was cut by 0 bases, the J end by 3 bases, with 18 bases between. In nucleotides, the CDR3 is TGTGCCTGGAGTGTAAAGGGTCGGGGAATGGTCTACGAGCAGTACGTC. Encoded protein: CAWSVKGRGMVYEQYV.

The genes are TRBV19 and TRBJ2-6; 7 bases fit TRBD1. The CDR3 length is 15 residues. Germline loops: CDR1 LNHDA, CDR2 SQIVND (reference sequence). V lost 2 bases to trimming and J lost 5 bases; unmatched junction nucleotides: 3. CDR3 DNA sequence: TGTGCCAGTAGTATACAGACAGGGCGGGCCAACGTCCTGACTTTC. Translation gives CASSIQTGRANVLTF.

In its sample, this clone was seen once. The rearrangement links TRBV5-1 to TRBJ2-2; 7 positions match TRBD2. Trimming removed 0 bases from V and 5 bases from J; junction bases left unmatched: 4. The CDR3 has 15 amino acids. CDR1 is SGHRS and CDR2 is YFSETQ in the germline V gene. The CDR3 reads CASSLAPGGTGELFF. CDR3 sequence (DNA): TGCGCCAGCAGCTTGGCCCCCGGGGGGACCGGGGAGCTGTTTTTT.